One and the same sample provided the 17 T cell receptor beta chains below, sequenced in a study of cytomegalovirus exposure and HLA in healthy donors. PCR primers comprised 60 Vbeta and 13 Jbeta primers. Data came from immunoSEQ multiplex PCR; TCRdb stores just in-frame clones and leaves some out. The sample has 200,000 to 250,000 clones; around three quarters are singletons. The sample comprised PBMCs. These receptor sequences come from a man between 40 and 49 years old in good health and CMV-seronegative.

The chain employs TRBV19 and TRBJ1-1; TRBD1 matches 7 bases. V trimming: 5 bases; J trimming: 6 bases; junction bases outside the gene matches: 0. The germline V gene has CDR1 LNHDA and CDR2 SQIVND (reference sequence). CDR3 length: 11 amino acids. Here the CDR3 DNA reads TGTGCCAGTAGTGACAGGGCTGAAGCTTTCTTT. This translates into CASSDRAEAFF.

This clone has a single count. The chain recombines TRBV28 with TRBJ2-7; a weak D match, TRBD2 (6 bases). The V gene lost 6 bases and the J gene lost 3 bases, with 15 bases spanning the gap. The CDR3 is 14 amino acids. Germline V gene lookup returns CDR1 MDHEN and CDR2 SYDVKM. In DNA, the CDR3 is TGTGCCAGCAGCCTGACATTGGGGGGCTACGAGCAGTACTTC. Translated: CASSLTLGGYEQYF.

This rearrangement joins TRBV9 to TRBJ2-3; TRBD1 aligns across 7 bases. Germline V gene lookup returns CDR1 SGDLS and CDR2 YYNGEE. Unmatched junction bases numbered 17, after V lost 4 bases and J lost 6 bases. This CDR3 has 17 residues. Here the CDR3 reads CASSPHPGTAPLDTQYF. CDR3 bases: TGTGCCAGCAGCCCCCATCCGGGGACAGCACCCCTTGATACGCAGTATTTT.

This sequence joins TRBV7-2 and TRBJ1-1; no definite D call. Per the germline V gene, CDR1 is SGHTA and CDR2 is FQGNSA. The CDR3 extends over 15 amino acids. Trimming stripped 2 bases from V and 3 bases from J, with 13 bases between. CDR3 coding DNA: TGTGCCAGCAGCTTATTAGCACTTACCGACACTGAAGCTTTCTTT. Its translation: CASSLLALTDTEAFF.

This clone was counted a few times. This rearrangement joins TRBV7-6 to TRBJ2-7; TRBD1 matches at 10 bases. This CDR3 is built from 14 residues. The germline gives CDR1 SGHVS, CDR2 FNYEAQ. J was trimmed by 5 bases and V by 3 bases; bases with no gene match: 4. CDR3 DNA sequence: TGTGCCAGCAGCTTTCGGACAGGGGGTCACGAGCAGTACTTC. Its translation is CASSFRTGGHEQYF.

The chain joins TRBV7-9 to TRBJ1-1; 7 nucleotides match TRBD1. The CDR3 contains 18 residues. Germline lookup yields CDR1 SEHNR and CDR2 FQNEAQ (reference sequence). Trimming removed 7 bases from V and 4 bases from J; junction bases left unmatched: 21. The CDR3 bases are TGTGCCAGCACTAAGGACGGAGGCCAGGGGGTGGGAAGCACTGAAGCTTTCTTT. This gives the protein CASTKDGGQGVGSTEAFF. Filled out from reference TRBV7-9 and TRBJ1-1, the complete variable domain reads DTGVSQNPRHKITKRGQNVTFRCDPISEHNRLYWYRQTLGQGPEFLTYFQNEAQLEKSRLLSDRFSAERPKGSFSTLEIQRTEQGDSAMYLCASTKDGGQGVGSTEAFFGQGTRLTVV.

The DNA for the CDR3 is TGTGCCAGCAGTTTACCTCGGCAGGGAATAATAACTGGAAACACCATATATTTT. Translating gives CASSLPRQGIITGNTIYF. The chain is built from TRBV28 and TRBJ1-3; D possibly corresponds to TRBD1 (5 bases). Germline CDR1 and CDR2: MDHEN and SYDVKM. CDR3 length equals 18 residues. The V end was cut by 2 bases, the J end by 2 bases, with 19 bases between.

The J gene is TRBJ1-5, the V gene TRBV18; 7 positions agree with TRBD1. Germline assignment: CDR1 KGHSH and CDR2 LQKENI. Trimming took 6 bases from V and 4 from J; bases not matched to a gene: 3. The CDR3 sequence is 13 residues long. CDR3: CASSQGGNQPQHF. CDR3 nucleotides: TGTGCCAGCTCCCAGGGGGGAAATCAGCCCCAGCATTTT.

The chain uses TRBV2 and TRBJ2-5; 11 bases align to TRBD2. J gave up 2 bases and V 7 bases, and 12 bases lay outside the gene matches. CDR3 size: 17 residues. Germline V gene data show CDR1 as SNHLY and CDR2 as FYNNEI. CDR3 residues: CASKGERLAGFQETQYF. The CDR3 coding sequence is TGTGCCAGCAAGGGGGAGAGACTAGCGGGGTTTCAAGAGACCCAGTACTTC.

The chain joins TRBV6-1 to TRBJ1-2; TRBD1 might be the D (5 bases). From germline, CDR1 is MNHNS and CDR2 SASEGT. The CDR3 is 16 residues long. V lost 4 bases and J lost 1, with 16 bases in between. The CDR3 sequence is CASSVAGGVGNYGYTF. The DNA of the CDR3 is TGTGCCAGCAGTGTGGCCGGGGGGGTCGGTAACTATGGCTACACCTTC.

The rearrangement joins TRBV10-3 to TRBJ2-7; 7 bases fit TRBD1. Germline V gene lookup returns CDR1 ENHRY and CDR2 SYGVKD. V was clipped by 2 bases and J by 6 bases; unmatched bases: 4. The CDR3 is made up of 13 amino acids. The CDR3 is CAISEDNRGEQYF. In nucleotides, the CDR3 is TGTGCCATCAGTGAGGATAACAGGGGCGAGCAGTACTTC.

The CDR3 sequence is CASSPNGRGVTDTQYF. The CDR3 bases are TGTGCCAGCAGCCCGAATGGGCGGGGGGTCACAGATACGCAGTATTTT. The chain carries TRBV11-2 and TRBJ2-3, with TRBD2 matching over 8 bases. Germline lookup yields CDR1 SGHAT and CDR2 FQNNGV. The J segment lost 2 bases and the V segment lost 5 bases, leaving 9 bases of the junction unmatched. This CDR3 spans 16 amino acids.

This clone was counted only a few times. The gene calls are TRBV7-6 and TRBJ2-5, with TRBD2 matching over 12 bases. With 8 bases clipped from V and 2 bases from J, the junction kept 6 bases outside the gene matches. In germline, CDR1 is SGHVS, CDR2 FNYEAQ. This CDR3 is built from 15 residues. The CDR3, as DNA: TGTGCCAGCGGAAACCTAGCGGGGGGGCAAGAGACCCAGTACTTC. This codes for CASGNLAGGQETQYF.

The sample holds one count of this clone. The chain combines TRBV6-5 with TRBJ2-1; a weak D match, TRBD2 (5 bases). CDR1 and CDR2 (germline): MNHEY, SVGAGI. Trimming took off 0 bases at V and 2 bases at J, with 11 bases between the two ends. The CDR3 has 16 amino acids. The CDR3 DNA reads as TGTGCCAGCAGTTACTCGACGAGGGTACCCTACAATGAGCAGTTCTTC. It translates to CASSYSTRVPYNEQFF.

The genes are TRBV19 and TRBJ2-5; possibly TRBD2 for D (6 bases). Germline V gene data show CDR1 as LNHDA and CDR2 as SQIVND (reference sequence). This CDR3 is built from 14 residues. V gave up 5 bases and J gave up 8 bases, with 18 bases separating them. In DNA form, the CDR3 reads TGTGCCAGTAGTTGGAGGGACGGAGACAGAACCCAGTACTTC. Protein: CASSWRDGDRTQYF.

V usage is TRBV30 and J usage is TRBJ1-5; the match to TRBD1 covers 10 bases. J was trimmed by 7 bases and V by 1 base; bases with no gene match: 1. The CDR3 is 13 residues long. Germline values: CDR1 GTSNPN, CDR2 SVGIG (reference sequence). The CDR3 DNA reads as TGTGCCTGGAGTGGACAGGGGGCACAGCCCCAGCATTTT. This sequence encodes CAWSGQGAQPQHF.

The J gene is TRBJ2-5, the V gene TRBV4-2, with D tentatively TRBD2 (7 bases). V lost 0 bases and J lost 2, with 19 bases in between. Per the germline V gene, CDR1 is LGHNA and CDR2 is YNFKEQ. The CDR3 consists of 18 residues. CDR3 sequence (DNA): TGTGCCAGCAGCCAAGAACAATGGGGGGGCGCCGATCAAGAGACCCAGTACTTC. Its translation: CASSQEQWGGADQETQYF.